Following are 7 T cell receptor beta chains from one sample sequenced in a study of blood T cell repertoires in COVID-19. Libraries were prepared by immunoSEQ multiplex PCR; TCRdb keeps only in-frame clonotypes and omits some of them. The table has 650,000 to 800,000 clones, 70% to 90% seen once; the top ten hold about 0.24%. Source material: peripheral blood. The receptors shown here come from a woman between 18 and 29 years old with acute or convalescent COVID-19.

The CDR3 is CASSHPGGEQYF. The CDR3 DNA reads as TGTGCCAGCAGCCATCCTGGAGGCGAGCAGTACTTC. This sequence joins TRBV7-7 and TRBJ2-7; possibly TRBD2 for D (5 bases). This CDR3 is 12 amino acids long. Looked up from germline, CDR1 is SSHAT and CDR2 is FNYEAQ (reference sequence). Trimming removed 5 bases from V and 6 bases from J, with 11 bases in between.

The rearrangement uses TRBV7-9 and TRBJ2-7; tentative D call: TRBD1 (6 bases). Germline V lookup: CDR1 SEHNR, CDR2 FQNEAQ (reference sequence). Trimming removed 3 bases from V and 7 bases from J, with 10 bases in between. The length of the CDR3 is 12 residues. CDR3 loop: CASSLYRVEQYF. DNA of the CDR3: TGTGCCAGCAGCTTGTACAGGGTTGAGCAGTACTTC.

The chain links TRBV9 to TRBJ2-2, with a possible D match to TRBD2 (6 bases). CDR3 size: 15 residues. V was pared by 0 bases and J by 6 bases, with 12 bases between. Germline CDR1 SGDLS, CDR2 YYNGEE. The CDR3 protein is CASSVAAPGAGELFF. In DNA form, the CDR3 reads TGTGCCAGCAGCGTAGCTGCCCCGGGAGCCGGGGAGCTGTTTTTT.

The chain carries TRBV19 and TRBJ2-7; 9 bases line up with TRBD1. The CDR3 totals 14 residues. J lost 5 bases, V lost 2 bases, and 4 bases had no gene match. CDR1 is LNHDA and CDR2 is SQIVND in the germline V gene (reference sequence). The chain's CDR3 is CASSITGGLDEQYF. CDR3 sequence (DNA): TGTGCCAGTAGTATAACAGGGGGCCTCGACGAGCAGTACTTC.

The CDR3 DNA reads as TGTGCCAGCAGCCAAGCCCGGACAGTACATGGCTACACCTTC. Translated: CASSQARTVHGYTF. The rearrangement links TRBV7-2 to TRBJ1-2, with D possibly being TRBD1 (6 bases). This CDR3 contains 14 residues. Germline values: CDR1 SGHTA, CDR2 FQGNSA. The V end was cut by 5 bases, the J end by 6 bases, with 16 bases between.

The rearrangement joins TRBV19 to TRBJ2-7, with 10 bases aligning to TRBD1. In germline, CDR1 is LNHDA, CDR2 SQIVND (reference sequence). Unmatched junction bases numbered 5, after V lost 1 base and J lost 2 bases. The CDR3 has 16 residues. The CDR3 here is CASSIGQGAMTYEQYF. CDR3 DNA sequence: TGTGCCAGTAGTATAGGACAGGGGGCAATGACCTACGAGCAGTACTTC.

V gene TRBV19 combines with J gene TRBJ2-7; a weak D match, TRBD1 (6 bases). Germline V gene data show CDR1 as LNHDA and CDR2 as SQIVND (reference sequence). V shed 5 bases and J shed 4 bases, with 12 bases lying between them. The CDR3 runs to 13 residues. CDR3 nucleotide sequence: TGTGCCAGTAGTGCCGGACAGATTTACGAGCAGTACTTC. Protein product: CASSAGQIYEQYF.